The 25 T cell receptor beta chains presented below share a single source sample, sequenced in a study of regulatory T cells in long-lasting Graves disease. Time point indicated: persistent/refractory GD, antithyroid drugs over 5 years with positive TRAb. PBMC RNA was the source of the TCR library. Assembly of TCR beta libraries relied on iRepertoire HTBI primers together with Arm-PCR of CDR3 regions. TCRdb itself ran the multiplex PCR reads through MiXCR, one entry per CDR3 protein. The sample has hundreds of thousands of distinct CDR3 sequences; around 21% are singletons. The sequencing here drew on peripheral blood mononuclear cells (PBMCs), taken when the disease was refractory, from a patient treated with antithyroid drugs. These receptors were collected from a female donor with Graves disease.

This clonotype was counted a few times. The chain carries TRBV4-3 and TRBJ2-7; 7 bases agree with TRBD2. V lost 0 bases to trimming and J lost 4 bases; unmatched junction nucleotides: 6. The CDR3 has 15 amino acids. Looked up from germline, CDR1 is LGHNA and CDR2 is YSLEER. CDR3 sequence: CASSQEPRESYEQYF. CDR3 nucleotide sequence: TGCGCCAGCAGCCAAGAGCCGCGGGAGTCATACGAGCAGTACTTC.

This clonotype was seen a handful of times. The final CDR3 position lacks the conserved phenylalanine or tryptophan, pointing to a likely read error. This chain joins TRBV30 and TRBJ1-2; perhaps TRBD1 as D (5 bases). Germline V gene sequence: CDR1 GTSNPN, CDR2 SVGIG (reference sequence). The CDR3 consists of 13 residues. V was clipped by 3 bases and J by 7 bases, with 15 bases between them. The CDR3 reads CAWSRDELGGYTL. In DNA form, the CDR3 reads TGTGCCTGGAGCCGGGACGAGTTGGGTGGCTACACCCTC.

This chain joins TRBV2 and TRBJ2-2; tentatively, D is TRBD2 (5 bases). Germline V CDR1 and CDR2: SNHLY, FYNNEI. The germline V and J ends were trimmed by 6 bases and 1 base, with 12 bases remaining between them. This CDR3 has 15 amino acids. The CDR3 is CASRNRAGNTGELFF. CDR3 nucleotide sequence: TGTGCCAGCAGAAACCGGGCGGGGAACACCGGGGAGCTGTTTTTT.

This clonotype was seen at least ten times. The chain combines TRBV7-6 with TRBJ1-4; 11 nucleotides align to TRBD1. Per germline, CDR1 SGHVS and CDR2 FNYEAQ. V shed 4 bases and J 6 bases; nucleotides not matched to a gene: 7. The CDR3 spans 16 residues. The DNA of the CDR3 is TGTGCCAGCAGCTCCGCCGGGACAGGGGGAGATGAAAAACTGTTTTTT. Protein sequence: CASSSAGTGGDEKLFF.

This rearrangement joins TRBV6-2 or TRBV6-3 to TRBJ1-2; a possible D gene is TRBD1 (5 bases). Germline V gene sequence: CDR1 MNHEY, CDR2 SVGEGT. Trimming cost V 7 bases and J 3 bases, with 21 bases left between them. The CDR3 has 16 amino acids. The chain's CDR3 is CASTRIRTRGYYGYTF. CDR3 DNA sequence: TGTGCCAGCACTCGGATCCGGACACGAGGCTACTATGGCTACACCTTC.

The rearrangement joins TRBV14 to TRBJ2-5; 8 bases are shared with TRBD2. V dropped 4 bases and J dropped 1; count of bases not matched to a gene: 2. Per germline, CDR1 SGHDN and CDR2 FVKESK. The length of the CDR3 is 14 residues. The CDR3: CASSPTSGQETQYF. The CDR3 region has the DNA TGTGCCAGCAGCCCCACTAGCGGCCAAGAGACCCAGTACTTC.

The table lists this clonotype with many counts. J is TRBJ1-1 and V is TRBV29-1; D gene uncertain. V was pared by 4 bases and J by 6 bases, with 9 bases between. The CDR3 consists of 11 residues. Per germline, CDR1 SQVTM and CDR2 ANQGSEA. The CDR3 coding sequence is TGCAGCGTTGTTCAGCTCTCTGAAGCTTTCTTT. Protein: CSVVQLSEAFF. The whole variable domain, remainder taken from reference TRBV29-1 and TRBJ1-1, is SAVISQKPSRDICQRGTSLTIQCQVDSQVTMMFWYRQQPGQSLTLIATANQGSEATYESGFVIDKFPISRPNLTFSTLTVSNMSPEDSSIYLCSVVQLSEAFFGQGTRLTVV.

This clonotype was recorded at least ten times. This chain links TRBV7-2 with TRBJ2-7, with D perhaps matching TRBD1 (5 bases). Trimming took off 1 base at V and 1 base at J, with 20 bases between the two ends. Per germline, CDR1 SGHTA and CDR2 FQGNSA. CDR3 size: 18 residues. CDR3 DNA: TGTGCCAGCAGCTTAGTTGCAGGTCCGGGCTCAGGGTCCTACGAGCAGTACTTC. This sequence encodes CASSLVAGPGSGSYEQYF.

This clonotype was counted ten times or more. The chain links TRBV2 to TRBJ1-2, with D perhaps matching TRBD1 (5 bases). The CDR3 has 12 amino acids. V was shortened by 7 bases and J by 7 bases, with 13 bases between the two germline ends. CDR1 and CDR2 (germline): SNHLY, FYNNEI. Here the CDR3 DNA reads TGTGCCAGCATGCAGGGAGCAAGTGGCTACACCTTC. Encoded protein: CASMQGASGYTF.

This clonotype was recorded many times. Written as DNA, the CDR3 is TGTGCCAGCAGTTATTACGACAGGGCAAGTACCTATGGCTACACCTTC. Its protein is CASSYYDRASTYGYTF. This chain joins TRBV6-9 and TRBJ1-2, with TRBD1 matching over 7 bases. CDR1 and CDR2 from the germline V gene are MNHGY and SVAAGI. The CDR3 runs to 16 residues. J was trimmed by 4 bases and V by 1 base; bases with no gene match: 9.

V and J are TRBV5-1 and TRBJ2-7; D possibly corresponds to TRBD2 (7 bases). The V end lost 0 bases, the J end lost 5 bases, and 15 bases lay between the germline ends. The CDR3 length is 15 residues. CDR1 SGHRS and CDR2 YFSETQ come from the germline V gene. The CDR3 spells CASSLELRGRDEQYF. The CDR3 DNA follows: TGCGCCAGCAGCTTGGAACTAAGGGGGAGGGACGAGCAGTACTTC.

This chain connects TRBV7-2 to TRBJ2-1; 14 positions match TRBD2. This CDR3 has 17 residues. V trimming: 5 bases; J trimming: 6 bases; junction bases outside the gene matches: 9. Per the germline V gene, CDR1 is SGHTA and CDR2 is FQGNSA. The CDR3 nucleotides are TGTGCCAGCAGCACGACTAGCGGGAGGGCCCTAGGCAATGAGCAGTTCTTC. Translated: CASSTTSGRALGNEQFF.

The chain links TRBV29-1 to TRBJ2-7; D gene ambiguous. V was trimmed by 2 bases and J by 0 bases, leaving 20 bases between them. The CDR3 is 17 residues long. Per the germline V gene, CDR1 is SQVTM and CDR2 is ANQGSEA. CDR3 protein: CSVETTTAPTFSYEQYF. Here the CDR3 DNA reads TGCAGCGTTGAAACTACCACGGCGCCCACCTTCTCCTACGAGCAGTACTTC.

The chain has TRBV4-1 and TRBJ2-7; 12 positions match TRBD2. CDR1 MGHRA and CDR2 YSYEKL come from the germline V gene. The CDR3 runs 15 residues. J was trimmed by 7 bases and V by 3 bases; bases with no gene match: 7. CDR3 nucleotide sequence: TGCGCCAGCAGCCAGTCGACTAGCGGGAGAAGGGAGCAGTACTTC. Translation: CASSQSTSGRREQYF.

This clonotype was picked up a small number of times. V usage is TRBV12-3 or TRBV12-4 and J usage is TRBJ2-6; no reliable D call. Trimming took off 5 bases at V and 0 bases at J, with 8 bases between the two ends. This CDR3 spans 15 amino acids. The CDR3 coding sequence is TGTGCCAGCAGTCCCGCGCGCTCTGGGGCCAACGTCCTGACTTTC. This encodes CASSPARSGANVLTF.

V is TRBV12-3 or TRBV12-4 and J is TRBJ2-4, with no clear D. The CDR3 consists of 15 residues. V dropped 3 bases and J dropped 0 bases, with 9 bases sitting between them. The CDR3 loop is CASSLSELAKNIQYF. The CDR3 DNA reads as TGTGCCAGCAGTTTGTCGGAGCTAGCCAAAAACATTCAGTACTTC.

This clonotype was detected only a few times. This chain links TRBV5-1 with TRBJ1-1, with 8 bases fitting TRBD1. Per the germline V gene, CDR1 is SGHRS and CDR2 is YFSETQ. V was clipped by 5 bases and J by 1 base; unmatched bases: 10. This CDR3 is built from 16 residues. CDR3 residues: CASSKGRGPTNTEAFF. The DNA for the CDR3 is TGCGCCAGCAGTAAGGGCAGGGGGCCCACGAACACTGAAGCTTTCTTT.

This clonotype was counted ten times or more. The genes are TRBV27 and TRBJ2-7, with 12 positions matching TRBD2. Looked up from germline, CDR1 is MNHEY and CDR2 is SMNVEV (reference sequence). This CDR3 is built from 13 residues. Unmatched junction bases numbered 4, after V lost 8 bases and J lost 5 bases. CDR3 protein: CASGRTSGNEQYF. CDR3 bases: TGTGCCAGCGGGAGGACTAGCGGGAACGAGCAGTACTTC.

This clonotype was counted many times. The rearrangement links TRBV6-5 to TRBJ2-7; the D is unclear. Germline V lookup: CDR1 MNHEY, CDR2 SVGAGI. Trimming cost V 4 bases and J 7 bases, with 11 bases left between them. There are 12 residues in the CDR3. CDR3 nucleotide sequence: TGTGCCAGCAGTTCCATAATGAGGGAGCAGTACTTC. It is translated as CASSSIMREQYF.

This clonotype was counted many times. The chain couples TRBV6-9 to TRBJ1-4, with 8 bases that match TRBD1. Germline-derived CDR1 and CDR2 are MNHGY and SVAAGI. This CDR3 region has 14 residues. J gave up 8 bases and V 3 bases, and 5 bases lay outside the gene matches. The DNA of the CDR3 is TGTGCCAGCAGTTACGGACAGGGAGGAGAAAAACTGTTTTTT. This sequence encodes CASSYGQGGEKLFF.

The rearrangement uses TRBV24-1 and TRBJ1-5; D is undetermined. The V end lost 4 bases, the J end lost 2 bases, and 14 bases lay between the germline ends. Germline CDR1 is KGHDR and CDR2 is SFDVKD. CDR3 length: 16 residues. CDR3 sequence reads: CATSDTGLCGNQPQHF. In nucleotides, the CDR3 is TGTGCCACCAGTGACACCGGACTGTGTGGCAATCAGCCCCAGCATTTT.

The chain links TRBV5-6 to TRBJ2-2, with 7 bases that match TRBD2. The CDR3 is 15 amino acids. In germline, CDR1 is SGHDT, CDR2 YYEEEE. Losses at the gene ends were 4 bases for V and 1 base for J; bases not matched to a gene: 4. In DNA form, the CDR3 reads TGTGCCAGCAGCCCCCCTAGCGGGAACACCGGGGAGCTGTTTTTT. Its protein is CASSPPSGNTGELFF.

This clonotype came up a few times. V gene TRBV9 combines with J gene TRBJ2-4; D is tentatively TRBD1 or TRBD2 (6 bases each). The CDR3 sequence is 13 residues long. The germline gives CDR1 SGDLS, CDR2 YYNGEE. V was trimmed by 3 bases and J by 8 bases, leaving 12 bases between them. The CDR3 protein is CASSALRGDIQYF. The CDR3 nucleotides are TGTGCCAGCAGCGCACTAAGGGGGGACATTCAGTACTTC.

This clonotype was seen at least ten times. The rearrangement uses TRBV24-1 and TRBJ2-2; possibly TRBD2 for D (6 bases). Trimming shortened V by 0 bases and J by 3 bases, and 10 bases separated the two germline ends. CDR3 size: 16 residues. In germline, CDR1 is KGHDR, CDR2 SFDVKD. The CDR3 protein is CATSDLRGNHTGELFF. The CDR3 DNA is TGTGCCACCAGTGATTTGCGGGGGAACCACACCGGGGAGCTGTTTTTT.

This clonotype appeared many times. The chain links TRBV3-1 to TRBJ1-4; 9 bases fit TRBD1. With V trimmed by 6 bases and J by 8 bases, 7 bases remained unmatched. The CDR3 spans 14 residues. Germline CDR1 reads LGHDT; CDR2 reads YNNKEL (reference sequence). The CDR3 reads CASSLTGGREKLFF. The CDR3 nucleotides read TGTGCCAGCAGTTTGACAGGGGGACGAGAAAAACTGTTTTTT. The full variable domain, in which reference TRBV3-1 and TRBJ1-4 provide the parts outside the CDR3, is DTAVSQTPKYLVTQMGNDKSIKCEQNLGHDTMYWYKQDSKKFLKIMFSYNNKELIINETVPNRFSPKSPDKAHLNLHINSLELGDSAVYFCASSLTGGREKLFFGSGTQLSVL.